The source of this T cell receptor beta chain is a study of T cell repertoires in cytomegalovirus infection. On the study more broadly: In public TCR beta signatures, there were indications of both CMV infection and matching HLA type. General study points: What dominated the ex vivo response were HLA-C-restricted CMV-specific TCR beta clonotypes. Using cumulative public TCR beta family frequency, the authors identified those who carried CMV together with the relevant HLA.

A single record per CDR3 protein comes from TCRdb applying MiXCR to the reads. The table has approximately 550,000 distinct CDR3 sequences, 16% seen once; the top ten hold about 24%. This clonotype has more than one count but fewer than ten. Its antigen is undetermined. The CDR3 extends over 16 amino acids. Trimming stripped 3 bases from V and 7 bases from J, with 18 bases between. Germline CDR1 MGHRA, CDR2 YSYEKL. The receptor was isolated from a human donor in good health (CMV status not recorded). Some clones in this sample may be carry-over from other donors' samples. The specimen was CD8+ T cells from PBMCs. The chain joins TRBV4-1 to TRBJ2-2; tentative D call: TRBD1 (6 bases). CDR3 DNA sequence: TGCGCCAGCAGCCAGGAACAGGGTGGAATGTTCGGGGAGCTGTTTTTT. This translates into CASSQEQGGMFGELFF.